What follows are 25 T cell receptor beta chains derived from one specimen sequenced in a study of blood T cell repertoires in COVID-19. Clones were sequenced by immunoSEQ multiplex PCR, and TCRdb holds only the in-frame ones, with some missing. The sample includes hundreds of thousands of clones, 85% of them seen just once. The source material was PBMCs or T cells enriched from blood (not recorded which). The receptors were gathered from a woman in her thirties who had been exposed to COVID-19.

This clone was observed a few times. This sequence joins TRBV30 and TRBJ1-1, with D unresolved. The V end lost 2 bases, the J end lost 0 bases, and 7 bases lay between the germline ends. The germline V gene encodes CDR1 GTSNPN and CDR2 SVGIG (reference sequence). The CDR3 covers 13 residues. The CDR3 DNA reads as TGTGCCTGGAGTCGGGATATGAACACTGAAGCTTTCTTT. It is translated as CAWSRDMNTEAFF.

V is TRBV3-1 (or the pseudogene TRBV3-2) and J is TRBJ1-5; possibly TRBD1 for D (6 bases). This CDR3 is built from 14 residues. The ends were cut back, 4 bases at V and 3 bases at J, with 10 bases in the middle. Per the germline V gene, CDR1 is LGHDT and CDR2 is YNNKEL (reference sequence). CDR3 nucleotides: TGTGCCAGCAGCCGTGGGACATACAATCAGCCCCAGCATTTT. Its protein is CASSRGTYNQPQHF.

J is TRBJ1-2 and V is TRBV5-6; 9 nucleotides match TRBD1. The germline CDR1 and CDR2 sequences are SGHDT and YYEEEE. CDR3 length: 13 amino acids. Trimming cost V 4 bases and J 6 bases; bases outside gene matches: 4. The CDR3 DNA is TGTGCCAGCAGCCCCCGGACAGGGGATGGCTACACCTTC. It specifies CASSPRTGDGYTF.

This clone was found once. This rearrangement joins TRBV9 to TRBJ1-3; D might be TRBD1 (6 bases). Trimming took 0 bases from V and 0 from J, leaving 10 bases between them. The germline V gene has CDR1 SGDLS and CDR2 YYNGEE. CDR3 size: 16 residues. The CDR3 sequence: CASSVEAGASGNTIYF. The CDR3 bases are TGTGCCAGCAGCGTAGAAGCAGGGGCCTCTGGAAACACCATATATTTT.

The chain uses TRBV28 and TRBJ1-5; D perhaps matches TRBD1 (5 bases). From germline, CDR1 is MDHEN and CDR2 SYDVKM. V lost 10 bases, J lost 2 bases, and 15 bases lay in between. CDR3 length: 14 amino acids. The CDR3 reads CAIREGGGNQPQHF. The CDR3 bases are TGTGCCATCAGGGAAGGCGGGGGCAATCAGCCCCAGCATTTT.

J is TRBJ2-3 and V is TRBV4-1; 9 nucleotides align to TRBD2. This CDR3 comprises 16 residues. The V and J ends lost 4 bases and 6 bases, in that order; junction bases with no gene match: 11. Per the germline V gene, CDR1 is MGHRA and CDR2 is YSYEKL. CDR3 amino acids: CASSPLAGRGSDTQYF. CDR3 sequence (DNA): TGCGCCAGCAGCCCCCTAGCGGGACGGGGGTCGGATACGCAGTATTTT.

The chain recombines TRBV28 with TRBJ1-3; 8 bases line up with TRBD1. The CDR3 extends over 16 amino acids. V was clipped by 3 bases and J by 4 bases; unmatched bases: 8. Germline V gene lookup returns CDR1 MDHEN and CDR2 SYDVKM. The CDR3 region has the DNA TGTGCCAGCAGTTTGGCTTCCGGGACAGGAGGAAACACCATATATTTT. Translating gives CASSLASGTGGNTIYF.

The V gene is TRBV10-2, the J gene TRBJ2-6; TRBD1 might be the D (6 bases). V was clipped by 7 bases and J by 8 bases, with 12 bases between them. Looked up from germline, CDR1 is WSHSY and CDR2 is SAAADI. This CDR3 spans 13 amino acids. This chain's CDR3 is CASTLTGPNVLTF. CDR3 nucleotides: TGCGCCAGCACCCTGACAGGCCCCAACGTCCTGACTTTC.

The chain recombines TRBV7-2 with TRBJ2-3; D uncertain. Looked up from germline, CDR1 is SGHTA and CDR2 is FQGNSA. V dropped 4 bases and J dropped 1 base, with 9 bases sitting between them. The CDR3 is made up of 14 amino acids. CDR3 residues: CASSSSLGTDTQYF. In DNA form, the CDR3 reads TGTGCCAGCAGCTCCAGTTTGGGCACAGATACGCAGTATTTT.

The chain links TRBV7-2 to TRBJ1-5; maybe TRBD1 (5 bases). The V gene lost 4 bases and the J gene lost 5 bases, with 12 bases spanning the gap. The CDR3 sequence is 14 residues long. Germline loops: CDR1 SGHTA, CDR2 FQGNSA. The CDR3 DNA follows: TGTGCCAGCAGCTGGCAGGCCAGGGATCAGCCCCAGCATTTT. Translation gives CASSWQARDQPQHF.

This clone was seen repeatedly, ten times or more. In nucleotides, the CDR3 is TGCGCCAGCAGCTTTAGCGGGGGGAACACCGGGGAGCTGTTTTTT. This translates into CASSFSGGNTGELFF. The rearrangement links TRBV5-1 to TRBJ2-2; 9 positions agree with TRBD2. This CDR3 comprises 15 residues. The V segment lost 2 bases and the J segment 1 base; nucleotides outside the gene matches: 0. Germline loops: CDR1 SGHRS, CDR2 YFSETQ.

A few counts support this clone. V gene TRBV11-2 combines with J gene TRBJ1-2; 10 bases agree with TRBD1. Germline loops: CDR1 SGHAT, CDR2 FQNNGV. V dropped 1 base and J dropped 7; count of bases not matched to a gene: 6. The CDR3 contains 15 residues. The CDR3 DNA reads TGTGCCAGCAGCTTAGGGGGACAGGGGCTGGGTGGCTACACCTTC. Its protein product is CASSLGGQGLGGYTF.

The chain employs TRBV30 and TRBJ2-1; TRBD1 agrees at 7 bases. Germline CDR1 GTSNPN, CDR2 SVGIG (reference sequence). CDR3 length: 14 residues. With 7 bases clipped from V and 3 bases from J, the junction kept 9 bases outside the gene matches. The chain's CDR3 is CAYNRGRGYNEQFF. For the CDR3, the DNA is TGTGCCTACAACAGGGGTCGTGGCTACAATGAGCAGTTCTTC.

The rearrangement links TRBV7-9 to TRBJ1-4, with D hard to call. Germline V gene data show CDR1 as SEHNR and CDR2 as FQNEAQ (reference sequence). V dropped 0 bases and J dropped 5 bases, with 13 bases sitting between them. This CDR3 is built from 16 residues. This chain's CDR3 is CASSLAPGGNNEKLFF. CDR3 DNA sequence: TGTGCCAGCAGCTTAGCCCCGGGAGGTAACAATGAAAAACTGTTTTTT.

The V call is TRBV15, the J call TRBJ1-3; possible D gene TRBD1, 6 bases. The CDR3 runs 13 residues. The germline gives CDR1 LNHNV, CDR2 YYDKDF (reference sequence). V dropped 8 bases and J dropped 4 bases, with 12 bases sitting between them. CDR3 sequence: CATRDKSGNTIYF. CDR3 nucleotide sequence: TGTGCCACCCGGGACAAGAGCGGAAACACCATATATTTT.

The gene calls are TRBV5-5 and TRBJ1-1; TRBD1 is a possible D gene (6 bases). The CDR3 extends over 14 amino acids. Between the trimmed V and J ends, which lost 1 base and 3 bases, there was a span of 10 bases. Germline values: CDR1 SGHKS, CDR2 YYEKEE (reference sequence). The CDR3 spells CASSLWGLDTEAFF. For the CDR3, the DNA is TGTGCCAGCAGCTTGTGGGGGCTGGACACTGAAGCTTTCTTT. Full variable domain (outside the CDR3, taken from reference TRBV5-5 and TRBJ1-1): DAGVTQSPTHLIKTRGQQVTLRCSPISGHKSVSWYQQVLGQGPQFIFQYYEKEERGRGNFPDRFSARQFPNYSSELNVNALLLGDSALYLCASSLWGLDTEAFFGQGTRLTVV.

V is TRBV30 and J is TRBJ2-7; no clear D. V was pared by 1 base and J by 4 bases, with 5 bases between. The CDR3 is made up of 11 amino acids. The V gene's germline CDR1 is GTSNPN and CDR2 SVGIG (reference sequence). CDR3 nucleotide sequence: TGTGCCTGGAGTGACTCTTACGAGCAGTACTTC. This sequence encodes CAWSDSYEQYF.

CDR3 protein: CAASGVNQPQHF. The CDR3 DNA follows: TGTGCAGCATCAGGGGTCAATCAGCCCCAGCATTTT. The chain links TRBV28 to TRBJ1-5; tentative D call: TRBD1 (6 bases). This CDR3 has 12 residues. Germline V gene data show CDR1 as MDHEN and CDR2 as SYDVKM.

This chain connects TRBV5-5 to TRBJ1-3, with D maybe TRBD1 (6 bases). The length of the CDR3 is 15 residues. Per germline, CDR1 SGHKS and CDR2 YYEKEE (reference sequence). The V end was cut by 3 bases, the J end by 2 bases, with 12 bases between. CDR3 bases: TGTGCCAGCAGCTACCTACAGGGAGCTGGAAACACCATATATTTT. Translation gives CASSYLQGAGNTIYF.

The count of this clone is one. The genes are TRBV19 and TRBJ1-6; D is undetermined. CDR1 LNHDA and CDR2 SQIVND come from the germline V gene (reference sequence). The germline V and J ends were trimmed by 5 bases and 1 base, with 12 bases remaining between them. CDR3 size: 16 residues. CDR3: CASSHTETSYNSPLHF. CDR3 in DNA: TGTGCCAGTAGTCATACAGAGACGTCCTATAATTCACCCCTCCACTTT.

This CDR3 is CASSSDPLAGAAGELFF. As DNA, the CDR3 is TGTGCCAGCAGCTCGGACCCCCTAGCGGGGGCCGCCGGGGAGCTGTTTTTT. The chain links TRBV7-2 to TRBJ2-2, with TRBD2 matching over 10 bases. With V trimmed by 4 bases and J by 6 bases, 11 bases remained unmatched. The CDR3 is made up of 17 amino acids. The germline V gene has CDR1 SGHTA and CDR2 FQGNSA.

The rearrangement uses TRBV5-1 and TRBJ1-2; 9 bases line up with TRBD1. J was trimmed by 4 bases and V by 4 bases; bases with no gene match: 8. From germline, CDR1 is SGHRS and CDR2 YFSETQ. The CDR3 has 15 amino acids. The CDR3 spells CASSEGQGLVYGYTF. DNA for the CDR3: TGCGCCAGCAGCGAAGGACAGGGGTTGGTCTATGGCTACACCTTC.

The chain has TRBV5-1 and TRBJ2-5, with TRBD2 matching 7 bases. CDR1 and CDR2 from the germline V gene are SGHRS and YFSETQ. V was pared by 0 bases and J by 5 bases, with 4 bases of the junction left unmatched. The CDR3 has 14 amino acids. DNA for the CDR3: TGCGCCAGCAGCTTGGGGCAGGGAGGGGAGACCCAGTACTTC. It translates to CASSLGQGGETQYF.

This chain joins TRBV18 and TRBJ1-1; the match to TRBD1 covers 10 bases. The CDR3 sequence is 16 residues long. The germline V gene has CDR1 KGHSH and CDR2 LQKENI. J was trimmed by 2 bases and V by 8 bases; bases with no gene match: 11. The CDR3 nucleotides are TGTGCCAGCGGGAACGTTAGGACAGGGGGAAACACTGAAGCTTTCTTT. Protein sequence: CASGNVRTGGNTEAFF.

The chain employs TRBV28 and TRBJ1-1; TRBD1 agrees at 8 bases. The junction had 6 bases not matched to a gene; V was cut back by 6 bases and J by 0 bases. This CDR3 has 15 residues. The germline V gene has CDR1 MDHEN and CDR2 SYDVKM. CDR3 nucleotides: TGTGCCAGCAGCCCCGGGGACAGGTTGAACACTGAAGCTTTCTTT. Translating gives CASSPGDRLNTEAFF.